Listed below are T cell receptor beta chains from one sample, sequenced in a study of OX40 agonist ivuxolimab in advanced cancers. The assay was immunoSEQ multiplex PCR, and TCRdb's table has in-frame clones only and misses some. The sample has under 50,000 clones; approximately 79% are singletons. Material: CD4+ or CD8+ T cells sorted from blood, obtained in a trial of the OX40 agonist ivuxolimab. These receptor sequences come from an adult with an advanced solid tumor such as melanoma, head and neck, liver or kidney cancer. The CDR3 runs from the conserved cysteine through the conserved F or W.

v_call,j_call,cdr3_aa
TRBV7-8,TRBJ2-1,CASSSHGAYNEQFF
TRBV6-6,TRBJ2-5,CASSTLAGAPQETQYF
TRBV7-8,TRBJ2-5,CASSLAQNQETQYF
TRBV7-9,TRBJ1-1,CASSLVNTEAFF
TRBV10-3,TRBJ1-2,CAISETQRTYGYTF
TRBV7-6,TRBJ2-7,CASSPHGRDTYEQYF
TRBV7-2,TRBJ2-1,CASSSTSGSDEQFF
TRBV6-5,TRBJ1-4,CASSLSPTNEKLFF
TRBV7-9,TRBJ1-4,CASSLVREKLFF
TRBV2,TRBJ2-3,CASRGGTSTDTQYF
TRBV2,TRBJ2-5,CAMNERPETQYF
TRBV7-2,TRBJ2-2,CASSPTANTGELFF
TRBV14,TRBJ2-3,CASSPGYTDTQYF
TRBV7-9,TRBJ2-7,CASSLDSLYEQYF
TRBV7-8,TRBJ1-2,CASSPPFNYGYTF
TRBV12-5,TRBJ2-7,CASGRTGGVGEQYF
TRBV2,TRBJ1-5,CASSERGNSNQPQHF
TRBV6-5,TRBJ2-2,CASNTNTGELFF
TRBV5-8,TRBJ2-1,CASSLQGGSYNEQFF
TRBV9,TRBJ2-1,CASSARRDDEQFF
TRBV19,TRBJ1-2,CASSDLQGRPSQDYGYTF
TRBV6-1,TRBJ1-5,CASSQAYIDPQPQHF
TRBV19,TRBJ1-1,CASTDPLGRVNTEAFF
TRBV5-1,TRBJ2-2,CASSLSANTGELFF
TRBV6-1,TRBJ1-2,CASSEVGDYGYTF
TRBV30,TRBJ2-7,CAWNLGIDAEQYF
TRBV5-6,TRBJ2-1,CASSLGTSDEQFF
TRBV2,TRBJ1-2,CASSLGQGGDYGYTF
TRBV19,TRBJ1-5,CASSIQTGVSNQPQHF
TRBV6-5,TRBJ2-1,CASRRQGLYNEQFF
TRBV5-1,TRBJ2-7,CASSLMGQGANEQYF
TRBV2,TRBJ1-3,CASSNRGGGNTIYF
TRBV5-8,TRBJ2-3,CANPPEGSADTQYF
TRBV4-1,TRBJ2-5,CASSVRQGTETQYF
TRBV4-3,TRBJ2-7,CASSHIKPGLASRYEQYF
TRBV2,TRBJ2-1,CASGQLSYNEQFF